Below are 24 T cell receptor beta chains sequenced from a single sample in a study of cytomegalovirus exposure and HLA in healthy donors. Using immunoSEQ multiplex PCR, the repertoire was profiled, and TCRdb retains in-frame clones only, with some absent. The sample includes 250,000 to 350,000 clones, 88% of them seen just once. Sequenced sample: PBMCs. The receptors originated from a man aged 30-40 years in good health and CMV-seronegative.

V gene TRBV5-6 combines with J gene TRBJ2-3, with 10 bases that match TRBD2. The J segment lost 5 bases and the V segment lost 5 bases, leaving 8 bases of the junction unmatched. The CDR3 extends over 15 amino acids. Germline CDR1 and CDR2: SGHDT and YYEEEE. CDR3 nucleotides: TGTGCCAGCAGTTTAAGCGGGGGGGCAAGAGATACGCAGTATTTT. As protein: CASSLSGGARDTQYF.

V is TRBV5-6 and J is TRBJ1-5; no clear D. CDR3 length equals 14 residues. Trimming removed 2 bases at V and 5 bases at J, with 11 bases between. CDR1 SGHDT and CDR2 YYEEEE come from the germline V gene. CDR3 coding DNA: TGTGCCAGCAGCTTATTCAGTTCTGATCAGCCCCAGCATTTT. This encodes CASSLFSSDQPQHF.

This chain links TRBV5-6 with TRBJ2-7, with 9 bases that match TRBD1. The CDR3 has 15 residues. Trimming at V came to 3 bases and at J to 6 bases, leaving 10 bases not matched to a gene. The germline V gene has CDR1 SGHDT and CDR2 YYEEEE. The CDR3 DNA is TGTGCCAGCAGCTCGAAATGGACAGGGGAGGCCGAGCAGTACTTC. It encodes CASSSKWTGEAEQYF.

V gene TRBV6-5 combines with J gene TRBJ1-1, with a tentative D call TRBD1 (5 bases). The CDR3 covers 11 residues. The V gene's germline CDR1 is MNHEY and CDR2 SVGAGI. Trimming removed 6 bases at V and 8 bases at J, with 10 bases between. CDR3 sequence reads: CASSRGHEAFF. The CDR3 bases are TGTGCCAGCAGCCGAGGACACGAAGCTTTCTTT.

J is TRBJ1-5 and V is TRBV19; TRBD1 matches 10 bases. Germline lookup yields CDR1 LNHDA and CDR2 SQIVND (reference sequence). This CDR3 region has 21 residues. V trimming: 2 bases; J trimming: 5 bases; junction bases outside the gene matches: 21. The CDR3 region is CASSIPWVLPREDRGYQPQHF. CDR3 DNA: TGTGCCAGTAGTATACCGTGGGTTCTCCCCCGAGAGGACAGGGGGTATCAGCCCCAGCATTTT.

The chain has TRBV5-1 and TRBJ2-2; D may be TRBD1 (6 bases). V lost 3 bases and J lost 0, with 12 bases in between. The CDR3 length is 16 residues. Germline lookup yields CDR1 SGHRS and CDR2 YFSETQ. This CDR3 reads CASSSGQNANTGELFF. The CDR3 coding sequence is TGCGCCAGCAGCTCCGGACAGAACGCGAACACCGGGGAGCTGTTTTTT. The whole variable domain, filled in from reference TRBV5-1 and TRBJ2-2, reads KAGVTQTPRYLIKTRGQQVTLSCSPISGHRSVSWYQQTPGQGLQFLFEYFSETQRNKGNFPGRFSGRQFSNSRSEMNVSTLELGDSALYLCASSSGQNANTGELFFGEGSRLTVL.

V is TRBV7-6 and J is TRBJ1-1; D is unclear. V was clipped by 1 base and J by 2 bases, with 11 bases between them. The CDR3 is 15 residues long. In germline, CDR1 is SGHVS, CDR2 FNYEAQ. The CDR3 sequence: CASSLVGSPNTEAFF. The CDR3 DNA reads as TGTGCCAGCAGCTTAGTGGGCAGCCCCAACACTGAAGCTTTCTTT. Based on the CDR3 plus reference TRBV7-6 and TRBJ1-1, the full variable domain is GAGVSQSPRYKVTKRGQDVALRCDPISGHVSLYWYRQALGQGPEFLTYFNYEAQQDKSGLPNDRFSAERPEGSISTLTIQRTEQRDSAMYRCASSLVGSPNTEAFFGQGTRLTVV.

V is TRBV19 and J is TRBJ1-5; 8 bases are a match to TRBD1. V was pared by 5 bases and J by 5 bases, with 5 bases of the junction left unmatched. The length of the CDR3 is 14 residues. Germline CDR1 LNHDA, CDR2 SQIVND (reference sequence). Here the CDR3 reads CASSVTGGYQPQHF. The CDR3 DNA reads TGTGCCAGTAGTGTCACAGGGGGGTATCAGCCCCAGCATTTT.

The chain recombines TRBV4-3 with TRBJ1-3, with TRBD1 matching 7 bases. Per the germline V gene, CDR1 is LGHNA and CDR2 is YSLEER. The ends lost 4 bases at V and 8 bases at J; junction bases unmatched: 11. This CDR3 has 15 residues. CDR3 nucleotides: TGCGCCAGCAGCCCTCGACAGGGTTTTCTAGACACCATATATTTT. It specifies CASSPRQGFLDTIYF.

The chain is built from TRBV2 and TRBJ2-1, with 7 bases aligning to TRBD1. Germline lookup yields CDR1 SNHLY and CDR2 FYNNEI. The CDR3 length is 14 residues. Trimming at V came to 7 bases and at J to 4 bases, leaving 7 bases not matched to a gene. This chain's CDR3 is CASNDRTGYNEQFF. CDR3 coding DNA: TGTGCCAGCAACGATAGGACAGGATACAATGAGCAGTTCTTC.

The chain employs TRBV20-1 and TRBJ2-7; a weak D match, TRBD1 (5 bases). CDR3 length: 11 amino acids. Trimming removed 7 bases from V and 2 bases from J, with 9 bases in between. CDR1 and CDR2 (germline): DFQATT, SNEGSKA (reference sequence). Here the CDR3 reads CSVAGPYEQYF. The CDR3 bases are TGCAGTGTTGCAGGGCCCTACGAGCAGTACTTC.

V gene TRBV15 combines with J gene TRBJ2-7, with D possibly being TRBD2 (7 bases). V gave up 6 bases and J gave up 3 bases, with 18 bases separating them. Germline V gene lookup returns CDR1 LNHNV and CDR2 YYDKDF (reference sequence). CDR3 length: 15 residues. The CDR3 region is CATREGGLLGYEQYF. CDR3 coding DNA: TGTGCCACCAGAGAAGGGGGACTACTAGGCTACGAGCAGTACTTC. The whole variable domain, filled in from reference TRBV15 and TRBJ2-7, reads DAMVIQNPRYQVTQFGKPVTLSCSQTLNHNVMYWYQQKSSQAPKLLFHYYDKDFNNEADTPDNFQSRRPNTSFCFLDIRSPGLGDTAMYLCATREGGLLGYEQYFGPGTRLTVT.

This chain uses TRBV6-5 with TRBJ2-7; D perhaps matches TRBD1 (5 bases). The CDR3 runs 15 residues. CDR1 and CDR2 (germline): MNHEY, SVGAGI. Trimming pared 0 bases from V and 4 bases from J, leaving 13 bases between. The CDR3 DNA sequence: TGTGCCAGCAGTTACTCCCCCCCGGCAGGGTACGAGCAGTACTTC. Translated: CASSYSPPAGYEQYF.

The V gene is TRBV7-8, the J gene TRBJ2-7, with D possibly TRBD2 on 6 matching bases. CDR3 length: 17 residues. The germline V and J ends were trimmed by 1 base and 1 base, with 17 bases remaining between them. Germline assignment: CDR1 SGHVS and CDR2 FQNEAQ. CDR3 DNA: TGTGCCAGCAGCTTAGGTCCGCGGGACGGCCTGTCCTACGAGCAGTACTTC. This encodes CASSLGPRDGLSYEQYF.

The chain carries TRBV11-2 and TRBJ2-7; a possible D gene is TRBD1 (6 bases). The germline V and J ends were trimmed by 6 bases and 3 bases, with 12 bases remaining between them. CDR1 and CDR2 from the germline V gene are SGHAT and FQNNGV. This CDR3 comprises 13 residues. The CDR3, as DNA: TGTGCCAGCAGTCTCGGGACACACTACGAGCAGTACTTC. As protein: CASSLGTHYEQYF.

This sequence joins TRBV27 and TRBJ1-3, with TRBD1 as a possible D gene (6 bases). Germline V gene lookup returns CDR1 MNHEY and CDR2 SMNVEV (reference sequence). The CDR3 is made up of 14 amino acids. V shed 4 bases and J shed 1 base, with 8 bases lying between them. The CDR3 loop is CASSSQGSGNTIYF. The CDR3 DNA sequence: TGTGCCAGCAGTTCACAGGGTTCTGGAAACACCATATATTTT.

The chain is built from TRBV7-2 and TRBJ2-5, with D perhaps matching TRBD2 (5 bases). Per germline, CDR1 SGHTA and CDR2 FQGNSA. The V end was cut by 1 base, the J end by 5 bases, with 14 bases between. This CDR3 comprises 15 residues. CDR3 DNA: TGTGCCAGCAGCTTAGAGGCGGGCTTGAGGGAGACCCAGTACTTC. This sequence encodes CASSLEAGLRETQYF.

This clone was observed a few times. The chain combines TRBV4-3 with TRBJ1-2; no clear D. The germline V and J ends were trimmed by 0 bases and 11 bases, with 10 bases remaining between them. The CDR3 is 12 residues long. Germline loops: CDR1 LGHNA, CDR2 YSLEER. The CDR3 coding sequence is TGCGCCAGCAGCCAAGATTCCCGGGTTTACACCTTC. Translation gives CASSQDSRVYTF.

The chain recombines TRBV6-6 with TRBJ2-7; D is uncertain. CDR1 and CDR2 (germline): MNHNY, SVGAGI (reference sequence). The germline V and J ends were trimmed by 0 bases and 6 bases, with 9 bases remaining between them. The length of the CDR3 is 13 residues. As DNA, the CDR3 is TGTGCCAGCAGTTACTCGAGAGTCGGCGAGCAGTACTTC. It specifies CASSYSRVGEQYF.

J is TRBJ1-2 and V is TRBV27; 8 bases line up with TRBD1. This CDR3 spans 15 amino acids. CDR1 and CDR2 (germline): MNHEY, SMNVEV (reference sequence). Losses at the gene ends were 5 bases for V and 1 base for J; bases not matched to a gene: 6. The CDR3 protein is CASSLRQGHNYGYTF. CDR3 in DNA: TGTGCCAGCAGTCTCAGACAGGGGCATAACTATGGCTACACCTTC.

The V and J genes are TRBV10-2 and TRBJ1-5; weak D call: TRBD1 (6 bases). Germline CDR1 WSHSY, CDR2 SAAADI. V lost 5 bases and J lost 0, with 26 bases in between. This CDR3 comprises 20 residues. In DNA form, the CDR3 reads TGCGCCAGCAGTTCCCTCGGGGGAGGGGGACTTACCTTTAGCAATCAGCCCCAGCATTTT. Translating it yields CASSSLGGGGLTFSNQPQHF.

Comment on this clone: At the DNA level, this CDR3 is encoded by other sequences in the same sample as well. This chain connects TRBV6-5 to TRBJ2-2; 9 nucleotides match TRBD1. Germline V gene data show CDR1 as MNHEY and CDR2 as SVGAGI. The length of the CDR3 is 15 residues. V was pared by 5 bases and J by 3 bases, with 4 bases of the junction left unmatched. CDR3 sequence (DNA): TGTGCCAGCAGTACCGGGACAGGGTACACCGGGGAGCTGTTTTTT. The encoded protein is CASSTGTGYTGELFF.

The CDR3 reads CSGSGNTGELFF. CDR3 DNA sequence: TGCAGCGGCTCGGGGAACACCGGGGAGCTGTTTTTT. The chain links TRBV29-1 to TRBJ2-2; D ambiguous. Per the germline V gene, CDR1 is SQVTM and CDR2 is ANQGSEA. The CDR3 contains 12 residues. Trimming pared 7 bases from V and 1 base from J, leaving 7 bases between.

The chain's CDR3 is CASSKLAGAYEQYF. As DNA, the CDR3 is TGTGCCAGCAGTAAACTAGCGGGGGCCTACGAGCAGTACTTC. This sequence joins TRBV6-5 and TRBJ2-7, with 11 bases fitting TRBD2. The CDR3 runs to 14 residues. Per the germline V gene, CDR1 is MNHEY and CDR2 is SVGAGI. Trimming removed 5 bases from V and 2 bases from J; junction bases left unmatched: 2.